These 11 T cell receptor beta chains share one sample of origin, sequenced in a study of blood T cell repertoires in COVID-19. Clones were read by immunoSEQ multiplex PCR, and TCRdb kept only the in-frame ones, dropping some. Among about 190,000 clones listed, around 80% were seen once. Sequencing was done on a sample of peripheral blood. Every receptor here comes from a woman of 80 years or more with active or convalescent COVID-19.

The J gene is TRBJ2-5, the V gene TRBV5-1; 8 nucleotides agree with TRBD1. This CDR3 is 16 amino acids long. V dropped 4 bases and J dropped 3; count of bases not matched to a gene: 11. The germline gives CDR1 SGHRS, CDR2 YFSETQ. For the CDR3, the DNA is TGCGCCAGCAGCCCCATGTTCGGGACAGGCGAAGAGACCCAGTACTTC. Its protein is CASSPMFGTGEETQYF.

This clone was observed a handful of times. V and J are TRBV18 and TRBJ2-7; D unclear. Germline V lookup: CDR1 KGHSH, CDR2 LQKENI. The CDR3 loop spans 14 amino acids. Trimming removed 1 base from V and 0 bases from J, with 7 bases in between. CDR3 region: CASSPRGDSYEQYF. DNA of the CDR3: TGTGCCAGCTCACCACGCGGAGACTCCTACGAGCAGTACTTC.

The J gene is TRBJ2-5, the V gene TRBV3-1 (or the pseudogene TRBV3-2), with 7 nucleotides matching TRBD2. The germline gives CDR1 LGHDT, CDR2 YNNKEL (reference sequence). The CDR3 is 13 amino acids. Trimming removed 5 bases from V and 4 bases from J; junction bases left unmatched: 4. The CDR3 spells CASSGGGSETQYF. The CDR3 nucleotides are TGTGCCAGCAGCGGGGGGGGTTCAGAGACCCAGTACTTC.

This clone has a single count. Distinct nucleotide sequences in the sample also encode this CDR3. This chain links TRBV5-6 with TRBJ2-5; D remains unclear. Trimming cost V 0 bases and J 5 bases, with 5 bases left between them. Per germline, CDR1 SGHDT and CDR2 YYEEEE. This CDR3 is built from 12 residues. The CDR3 DNA reads as TGTGCCAGCAGCTTGGGTCGGGAGACCCAGTACTTC. Its protein is CASSLGRETQYF.

DNA for the CDR3: TGTGCCAGCAGCTTAGTAGGGCTAGCGGGGGCATACAATGAGCAGTTCTTC. This sequence encodes CASSLVGLAGAYNEQFF. The chain recombines TRBV11-2 with TRBJ2-7, with 10 nucleotides matching TRBD2. The better agreement between TRBJ2-1 and the DNA end casts doubt on the J call. The CDR3 length is 17 residues. Germline CDR1 SGHAT, CDR2 FQNNGV.

The chain has TRBV27 and TRBJ1-1; D ambiguous. Germline V gives CDR1 MNHEY, CDR2 SMNVEV (reference sequence). The CDR3 totals 14 residues. Trimming left V 6 bases short and J 5 bases short, with 16 bases between. CDR3 residues: CASRSSPEGTEAFF. The CDR3 DNA reads as TGTGCCAGCAGGTCATCCCCTGAGGGAACTGAAGCTTTCTTT.

This clone was counted between two and nine times. The chain recombines TRBV19 with TRBJ2-7; possibly TRBD2 for D (5 bases). The CDR3 runs to 13 residues. Trimming removed 6 bases at V and 3 bases at J, with 12 bases between. Germline CDR1 LNHDA, CDR2 SQIVND (reference sequence). CDR3 amino acids: CASRAGPDYEQYF. DNA for the CDR3: TGTGCCAGTAGGGCGGGTCCGGACTACGAGCAGTACTTC. Based on the CDR3 plus reference TRBV19 and TRBJ2-7, the full variable domain is DGGITQSPKYLFRKEGQNVTLSCEQNLNHDAMYWYRQDPGQGLRLIYYSQIVNDFQKGDIAEGYSVSREKKESFPLTVTSAQKNPTAFYLCASRAGPDYEQYFGPGTRLTVT.

The rearrangement uses TRBV6-2 or TRBV6-3 and TRBJ2-7; D remains ambiguous. Per germline, CDR1 MNHEY and CDR2 SVGEGT. V was clipped by 0 bases and J by 6 bases, with 9 bases between them. The CDR3 runs to 13 residues. CDR3 loop: CASSYSNSREQYF. The CDR3 region has the DNA TGTGCCAGCAGTTACTCGAACAGTCGCGAGCAGTACTTC.

This chain joins TRBV11-2 and TRBJ2-3, with D possibly being TRBD1 (5 bases). Germline V CDR1 and CDR2: SGHAT, FQNNGV. The V end was cut by 5 bases, the J end by 2 bases, with 11 bases between. The length of the CDR3 is 14 residues. CDR3 protein: CASSRGHLTDTQYF. DNA of the CDR3: TGTGCCAGCAGCCGAGGACACCTCACAGATACGCAGTATTTT.

This clone has a count of ten or more. The rearrangement uses TRBV4-1 and TRBJ1-6; perhaps TRBD1 as D (5 bases). V was trimmed by 1 base and J by 4 bases, leaving 8 bases between them. The CDR3 is 15 residues long. Germline V gives CDR1 MGHRA, CDR2 YSYEKL. The CDR3 reads CASSQVGGYNSPLHF. DNA of the CDR3: TGCGCCAGCAGCCAAGTGGGGGGGTATAATTCACCCCTCCACTTT.

J is TRBJ2-3 and V is TRBV4-1; D possibly corresponds to TRBD2 (5 bases). This CDR3 has 12 residues. V was trimmed by 8 bases and J by 6 bases, leaving 12 bases between them. From germline, CDR1 is MGHRA and CDR2 YSYEKL. The CDR3 region has the DNA TGCGCCAGCGCGTGGGAGTTGGATACGCAGTATTTT. It codes for CASAWELDTQYF.